The clone carrying this T cell receptor beta chain turned up a few times. Its target is unknown. 60 Vbeta and 13 Jbeta primers were used in PCR. Profiled with immunoSEQ multiplex PCR; TCRdb holds only in-frame clones, not every one. The repertoire has under 65,000 clones, approximately 80% of them found once; the top ten carry around 2.8%. This specimen comes from a study of cytomegalovirus exposure and HLA in healthy donors. General study findings and limits: There were several of the most significant clusters that appeared linked to common viral pathogens in a later analysis. The HLA-A and HLA-B alleles of most subjects were reportedly predicted accurately from TCR beta sequences. By HLA locus, TCR association rates varied in a later analysis, with DRB1 showing the most and HLA-C the fewest.

Material for sequencing was PBMCs. The sequence derives from a middle-aged man in good health and CMV-seronegative.

The CDR3 DNA is TGCGCCAGACCCCAGGGGATCCAGTTCTACGAGCAGTACTTC. Protein: CARPQGIQFYEQYF. The chain has TRBV10-1 and TRBJ2-7; tentative D call: TRBD1 (6 bases). Germline V CDR1 and CDR2: WNHNN, SYGVQD (reference sequence). The CDR3 contains 14 residues. V was pared by 9 bases and J by 3 bases, with 18 bases between.